The T cell receptor beta chain under discussion was sequenced for a study of blood T cells in healthy people across ages. Findings of the study overall: Any conclusive comparison of naive versus antigen-experienced cells was prevented by using unsorted PBMCs.

It was with a sample-barcoded 5' primer and a J-beta primer mix that a second PCR of roughly 7 to 12 cycles was run. The template-switch adaptor was a 5' adaptor with 12 random nucleotides. It tagged each cDNA molecule. MiXCR, run by TCRdb on the 5' RACE reads, gives a single entry per CDR3 protein. The sample holds 850,000 to 1,000,000 distinct CDR3 sequences; 48% are singletons and the top ten take roughly 12%. Of note for this clonotype: Its antigen is unknown.

This CDR3 comprises 17 residues. CDR1 is SGHRS, CDR2 YFSETQ, per germline. V lost 0 bases, J lost 2 bases, and 9 bases stayed unmatched. The sequencing input was blood. The clonotype comes from a man aged 25 to 40 in good health. This sequence joins TRBV5-1 and TRBJ2-5; 8 bases are shared with TRBD1. CDR3: CASSLVGAGGPQETQYF. DNA for the CDR3: TGCGCCAGCAGCTTGGTCGGGGCAGGGGGCCCTCAAGAGACCCAGTACTTC.